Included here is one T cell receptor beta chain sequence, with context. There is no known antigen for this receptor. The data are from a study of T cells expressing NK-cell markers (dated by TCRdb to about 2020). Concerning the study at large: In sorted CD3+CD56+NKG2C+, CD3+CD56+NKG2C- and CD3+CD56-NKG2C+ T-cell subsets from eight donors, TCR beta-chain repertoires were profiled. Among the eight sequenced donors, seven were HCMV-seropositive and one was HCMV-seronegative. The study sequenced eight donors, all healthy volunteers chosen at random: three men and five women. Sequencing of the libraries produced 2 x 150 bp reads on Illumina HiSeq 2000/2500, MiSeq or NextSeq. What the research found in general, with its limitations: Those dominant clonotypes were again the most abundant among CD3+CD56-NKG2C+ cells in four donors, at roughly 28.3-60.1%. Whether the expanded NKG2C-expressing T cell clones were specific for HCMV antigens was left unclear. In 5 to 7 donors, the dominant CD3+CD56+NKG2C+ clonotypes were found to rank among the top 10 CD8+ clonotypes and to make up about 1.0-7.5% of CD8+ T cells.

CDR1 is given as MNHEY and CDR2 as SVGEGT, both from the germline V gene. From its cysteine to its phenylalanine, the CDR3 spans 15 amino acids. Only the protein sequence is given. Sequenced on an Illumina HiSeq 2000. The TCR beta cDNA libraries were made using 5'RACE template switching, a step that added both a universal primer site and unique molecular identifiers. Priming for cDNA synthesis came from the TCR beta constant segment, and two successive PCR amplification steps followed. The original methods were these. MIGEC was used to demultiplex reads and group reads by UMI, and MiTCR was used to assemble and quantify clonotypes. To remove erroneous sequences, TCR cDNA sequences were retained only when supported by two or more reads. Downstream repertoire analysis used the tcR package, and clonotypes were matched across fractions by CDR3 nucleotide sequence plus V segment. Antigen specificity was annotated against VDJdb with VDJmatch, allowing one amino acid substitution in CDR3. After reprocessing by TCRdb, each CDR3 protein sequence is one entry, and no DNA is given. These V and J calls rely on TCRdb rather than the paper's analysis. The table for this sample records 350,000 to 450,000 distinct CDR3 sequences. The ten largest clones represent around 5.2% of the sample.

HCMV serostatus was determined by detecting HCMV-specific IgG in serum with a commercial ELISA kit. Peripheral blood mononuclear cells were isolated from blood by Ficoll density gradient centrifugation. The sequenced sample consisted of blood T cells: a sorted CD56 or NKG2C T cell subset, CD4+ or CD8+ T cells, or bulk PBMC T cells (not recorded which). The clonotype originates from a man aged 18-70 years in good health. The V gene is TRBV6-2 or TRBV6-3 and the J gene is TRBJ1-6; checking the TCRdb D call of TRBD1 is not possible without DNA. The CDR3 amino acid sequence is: CASRRTPGQGAPLHF.